Sequencing of this T cell receptor (beta chain) was carried out in a study of beta chain features in type 1 diabetes. On the study more broadly: No age, gender or cell yield differences were seen between patients and healthy donors.

One heparinised draw, averaging about 110 mL, was taken per donor. Since all of the isolated RNA was reverse transcribed, expressed TCRB transcripts were what got sequenced. Only in-frame clones appear in the TCRdb table, and some are missing; sequencing was by immunoSEQ multiplex PCR. The sample lists around 250,000 clones, about 71% occurring once. This CDR3 contains 12 residues. CDR1 GTSNPN and CDR2 SVGIG come from the germline V gene (reference sequence). V gave up 8 bases and J gave up 0 bases, with 9 bases separating them. This clone has just one count. The sample carries other DNA sequences with the same CDR3.

The sequence was collected from a man under 40 in good health. Sequenced: naive CD4+ T cells from blood. The rearrangement joins TRBV30 to TRBJ2-3; D is unclear. The CDR3 spells CALGGSTDTQYF. The CDR3 nucleotides are TGTGCCCTCGGTGGGAGCACAGATACGCAGTATTTT.